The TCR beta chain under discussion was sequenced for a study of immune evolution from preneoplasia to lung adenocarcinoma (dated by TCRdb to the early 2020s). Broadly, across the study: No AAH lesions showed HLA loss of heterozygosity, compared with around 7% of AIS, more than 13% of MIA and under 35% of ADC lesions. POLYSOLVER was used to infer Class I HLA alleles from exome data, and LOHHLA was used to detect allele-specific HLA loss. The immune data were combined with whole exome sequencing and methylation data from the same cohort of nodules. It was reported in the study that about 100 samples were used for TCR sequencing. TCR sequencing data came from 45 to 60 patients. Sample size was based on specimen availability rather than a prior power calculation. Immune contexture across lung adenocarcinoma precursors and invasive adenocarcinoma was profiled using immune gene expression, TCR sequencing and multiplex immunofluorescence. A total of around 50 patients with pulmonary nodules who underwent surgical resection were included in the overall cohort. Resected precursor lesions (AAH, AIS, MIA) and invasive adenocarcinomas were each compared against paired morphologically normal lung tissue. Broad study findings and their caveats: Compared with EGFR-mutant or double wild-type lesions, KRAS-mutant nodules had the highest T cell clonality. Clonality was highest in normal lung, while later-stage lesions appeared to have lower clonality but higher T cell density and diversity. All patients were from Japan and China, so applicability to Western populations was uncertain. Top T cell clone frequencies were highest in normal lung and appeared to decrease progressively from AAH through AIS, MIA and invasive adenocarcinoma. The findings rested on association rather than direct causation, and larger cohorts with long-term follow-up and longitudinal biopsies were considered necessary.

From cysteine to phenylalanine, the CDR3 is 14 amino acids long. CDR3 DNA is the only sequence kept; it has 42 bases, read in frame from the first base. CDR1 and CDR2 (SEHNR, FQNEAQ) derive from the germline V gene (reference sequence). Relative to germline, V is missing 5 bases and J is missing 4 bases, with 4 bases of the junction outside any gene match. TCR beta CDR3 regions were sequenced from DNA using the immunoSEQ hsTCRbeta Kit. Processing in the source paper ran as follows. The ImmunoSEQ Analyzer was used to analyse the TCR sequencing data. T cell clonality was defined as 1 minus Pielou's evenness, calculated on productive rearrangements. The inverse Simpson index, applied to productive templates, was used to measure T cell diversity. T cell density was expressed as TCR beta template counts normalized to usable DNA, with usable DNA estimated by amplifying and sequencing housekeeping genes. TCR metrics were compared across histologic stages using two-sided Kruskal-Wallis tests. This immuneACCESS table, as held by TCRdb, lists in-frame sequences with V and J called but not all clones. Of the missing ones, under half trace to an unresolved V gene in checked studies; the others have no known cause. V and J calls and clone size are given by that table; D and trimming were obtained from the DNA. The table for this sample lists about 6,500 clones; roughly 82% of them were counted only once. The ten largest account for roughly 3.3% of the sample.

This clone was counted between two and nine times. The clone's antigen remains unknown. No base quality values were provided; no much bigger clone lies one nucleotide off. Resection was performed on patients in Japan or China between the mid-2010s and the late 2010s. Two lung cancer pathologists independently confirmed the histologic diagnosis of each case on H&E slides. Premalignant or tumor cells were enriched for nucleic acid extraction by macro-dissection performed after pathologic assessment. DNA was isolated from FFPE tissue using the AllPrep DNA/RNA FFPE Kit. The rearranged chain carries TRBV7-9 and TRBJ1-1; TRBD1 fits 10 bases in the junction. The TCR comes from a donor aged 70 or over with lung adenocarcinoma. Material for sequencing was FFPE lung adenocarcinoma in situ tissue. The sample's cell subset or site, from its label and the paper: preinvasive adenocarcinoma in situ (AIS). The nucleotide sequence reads TGTGCCAGCAGCGAGACAGGGGGCGGCACTGAAGCTTTCTTT. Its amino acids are CASSETGGGTEAFF.